This note documents a single T cell receptor (beta chain) sequence. This sample stems from a study of technical replicates of blood from several donors. The CDR3 has 16 residues. V was clipped by 5 bases and J by 4 bases; unmatched bases: 12. The germline V gene encodes CDR1 SGHVS and CDR2 FNYEAQ. Sequenced by immunoSEQ multiplex PCR; TCRdb stores in-frame clones only, minus some. The sample contains about 70,000 clones, around 87% of which appear only once. This chain uses TRBV7-6 with TRBJ2-5; 8 bases are a match to TRBD1. The TCR sequence derives from a human donor in good health. Some clones in this sample may be carry-over from other donors' samples. The sequenced sample was PBMCs. Here the CDR3 DNA reads TGTGCCAGCAGCATAACCGGGACAGGACTGGGAGAGACCCAGTACTTC. Encoded protein: CASSITGTGLGETQYF.